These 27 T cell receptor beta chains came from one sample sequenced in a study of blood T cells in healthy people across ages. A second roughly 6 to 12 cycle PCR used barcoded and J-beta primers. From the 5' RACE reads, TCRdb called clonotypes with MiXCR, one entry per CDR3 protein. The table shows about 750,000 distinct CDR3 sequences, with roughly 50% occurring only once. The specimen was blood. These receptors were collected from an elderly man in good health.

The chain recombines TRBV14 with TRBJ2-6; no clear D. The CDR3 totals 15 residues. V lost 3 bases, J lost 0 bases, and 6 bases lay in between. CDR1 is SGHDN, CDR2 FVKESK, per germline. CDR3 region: CASSQIVSGANVLTF. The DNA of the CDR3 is TGTGCCAGCAGCCAGATAGTCTCTGGGGCCAACGTCCTGACTTTC.

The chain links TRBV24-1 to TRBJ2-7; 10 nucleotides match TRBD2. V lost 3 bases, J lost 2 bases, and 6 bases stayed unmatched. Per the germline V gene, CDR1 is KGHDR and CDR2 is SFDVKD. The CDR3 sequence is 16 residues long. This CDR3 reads CATSDPSGTSAYEQYF. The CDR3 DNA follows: TGTGCCACCAGTGATCCCTCGGGGACTAGCGCCTACGAGCAGTACTTC.

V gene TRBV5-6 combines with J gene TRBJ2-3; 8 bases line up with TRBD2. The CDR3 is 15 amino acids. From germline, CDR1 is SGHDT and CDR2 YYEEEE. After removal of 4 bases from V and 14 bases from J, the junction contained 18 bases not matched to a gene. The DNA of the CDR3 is TGTGCCAGCAGCCAGAGCGGGAGTACAGACAGATACGCGTATTTT. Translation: CASSQSGSTDRYAYF. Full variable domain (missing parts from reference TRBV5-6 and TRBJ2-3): DAGVTQSPTHLIKTRGQQVTLRCSPKSGHDTVSWYQQALGQGPQFIFQYYEEEERQRGNFPDRFSGHQFPNYSSELNVNALLLGDSALYLCASSQSGSTDRYAYFGPGTRLTVL.

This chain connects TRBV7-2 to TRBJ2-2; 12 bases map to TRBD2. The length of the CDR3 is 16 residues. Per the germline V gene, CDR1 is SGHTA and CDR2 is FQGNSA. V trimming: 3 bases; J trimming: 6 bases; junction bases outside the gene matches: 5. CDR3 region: CASSFPTSGSSGELFF. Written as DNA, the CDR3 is TGTGCCAGCAGCTTCCCGACTAGCGGGAGTTCCGGGGAGCTGTTTTTT.

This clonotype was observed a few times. CDR3 DNA: TGTGCCAGCTCACCACGCAGGGTCGACGAGCAGTACTTC. It yields the protein CASSPRRVDEQYF. This chain connects TRBV18 to TRBJ2-7, with a tentative D call TRBD1 (5 bases). The ends were cut back, 1 base at V and 5 bases at J, with 9 bases in the middle. Per germline, CDR1 KGHSH and CDR2 LQKENI. The CDR3 is 13 amino acids.

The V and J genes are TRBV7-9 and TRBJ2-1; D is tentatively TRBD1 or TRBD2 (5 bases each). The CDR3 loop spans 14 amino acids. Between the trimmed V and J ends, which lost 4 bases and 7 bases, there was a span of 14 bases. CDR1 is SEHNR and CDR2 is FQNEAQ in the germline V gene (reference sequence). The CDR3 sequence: CASSSYRGRNEQFF. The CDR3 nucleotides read TGTGCCAGCAGCTCTTACCGGGGCAGAAATGAGCAGTTCTTC.

As DNA, the CDR3 is TGTGCCAGCAGCCCCGGCCGGGCCTCGGGCGAGCAGTACTTC. It specifies CASSPGRASGEQYF. J is TRBJ2-7 and V is TRBV3-1; D not certain. The CDR3 runs 14 residues. V was pared by 4 bases and J by 6 bases, with 16 bases between. Germline-derived CDR1 and CDR2 are LGHDT and YNNKEL (reference sequence).

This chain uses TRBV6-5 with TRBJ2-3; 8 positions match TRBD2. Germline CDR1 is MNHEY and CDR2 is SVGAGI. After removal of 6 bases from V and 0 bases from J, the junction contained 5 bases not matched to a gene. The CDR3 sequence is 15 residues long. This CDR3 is CASSDWTSSTDTQYF. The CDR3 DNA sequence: TGTGCCAGCAGCGATTGGACTAGCAGCACAGATACGCAGTATTTT.

The CDR3 loop reads CASSLSPGLAGVSSTDTQYF. In DNA form, the CDR3 reads TGTGCCAGCAGTTTATCACCCGGGCTAGCGGGAGTCAGTAGCACAGATACGCAGTATTTT. J is TRBJ2-3 and V is TRBV27; 10 bases match TRBD2. The CDR3 extends over 20 amino acids. Germline V gene data show CDR1 as MNHEY and CDR2 as SMNVEV (reference sequence). After removal of 0 bases from V and 0 bases from J, the junction contained 12 bases not matched to a gene.

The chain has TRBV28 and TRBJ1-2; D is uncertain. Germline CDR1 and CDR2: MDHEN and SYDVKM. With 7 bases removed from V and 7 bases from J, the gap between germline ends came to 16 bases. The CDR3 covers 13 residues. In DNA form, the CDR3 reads TGTGCCAGCATTTCAGCAGGAGTCGGTGGCTACACCTTC. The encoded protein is CASISAGVGGYTF.

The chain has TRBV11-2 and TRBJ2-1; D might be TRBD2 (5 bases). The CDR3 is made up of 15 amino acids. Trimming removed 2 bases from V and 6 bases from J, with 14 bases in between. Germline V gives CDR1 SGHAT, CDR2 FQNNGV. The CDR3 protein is CASSLSGSQFNEQFF. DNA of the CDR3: TGTGCCAGCAGCTTAAGTGGGAGCCAATTCAATGAGCAGTTCTTC.

The CDR3 sequence: CSVAGGRSYNEQYF. In nucleotides, the CDR3 is TGCAGTGTGGCGGGAGGACGCTCCTACAATGAGCAGTACTTC. The chain couples TRBV20-1 to TRBJ2-1, with 8 bases identical to TRBD2. The end of the DNA aligns better with TRBJ2-7, so the J call may be wrong. CDR1 is DFQATT and CDR2 is SNEGSKA in the germline V gene (reference sequence). The CDR3 has 14 residues.

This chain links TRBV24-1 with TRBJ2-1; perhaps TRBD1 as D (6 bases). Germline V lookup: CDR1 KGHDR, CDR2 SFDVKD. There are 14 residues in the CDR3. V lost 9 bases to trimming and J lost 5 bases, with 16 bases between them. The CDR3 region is CATEGDITHNEQFF. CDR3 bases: TGTGCCACCGAGGGGGACATTACCCACAATGAGCAGTTCTTC.

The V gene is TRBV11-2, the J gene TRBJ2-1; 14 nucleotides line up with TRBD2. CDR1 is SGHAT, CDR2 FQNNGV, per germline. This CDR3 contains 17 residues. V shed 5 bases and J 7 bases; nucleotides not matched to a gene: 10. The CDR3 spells CASSKWRLAGGGNEQFF. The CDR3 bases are TGTGCCAGCAGCAAATGGCGACTAGCGGGAGGGGGAAATGAGCAGTTCTTC.

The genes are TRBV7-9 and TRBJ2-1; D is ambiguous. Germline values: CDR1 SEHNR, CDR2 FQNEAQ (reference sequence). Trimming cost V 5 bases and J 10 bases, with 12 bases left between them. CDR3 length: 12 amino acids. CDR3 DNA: TGTGCCAGCAGCCAAATGGCCCTAGAGCAGTTCTTC. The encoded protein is CASSQMALEQFF. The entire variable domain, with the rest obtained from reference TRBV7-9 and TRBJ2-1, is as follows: DTGVSQNPRHKITKRGQNVTFRCDPISEHNRLYWYRQTLGQGPEFLTYFQNEAQLEKSRLLSDRFSAERPKGSFSTLEIQRTEQGDSAMYLCASSQMALEQFFGPGTRLTVL.

The CDR3 region has the DNA TGTGCCAGCAGTGTAGCGGGCCCTCAAGAGACCCAGTACTTC. This sequence encodes CASSVAGPQETQYF. The rearrangement joins TRBV6-5 to TRBJ2-5, with 7 bases fitting TRBD2. This CDR3 has 14 residues. V lost 5 bases and J lost 2; bases outside the gene matches: 5. Germline lookup yields CDR1 MNHEY and CDR2 SVGAGI.

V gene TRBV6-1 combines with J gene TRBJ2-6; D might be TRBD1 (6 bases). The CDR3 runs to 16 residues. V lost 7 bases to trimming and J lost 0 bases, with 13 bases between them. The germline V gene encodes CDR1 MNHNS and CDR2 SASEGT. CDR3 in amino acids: CASTGQSPSGANVLTF. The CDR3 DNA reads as TGTGCCAGCACCGGACAGTCCCCCTCTGGGGCCAACGTCCTGACTTTC.

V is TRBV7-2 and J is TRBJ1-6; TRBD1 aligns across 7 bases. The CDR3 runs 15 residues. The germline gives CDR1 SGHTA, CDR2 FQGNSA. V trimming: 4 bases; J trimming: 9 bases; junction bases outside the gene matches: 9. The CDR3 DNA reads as TGTGCCAGCAGCTCGGGACAGACCTATGGTTCACCCCTCCACTTT. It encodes CASSSGQTYGSPLHF.

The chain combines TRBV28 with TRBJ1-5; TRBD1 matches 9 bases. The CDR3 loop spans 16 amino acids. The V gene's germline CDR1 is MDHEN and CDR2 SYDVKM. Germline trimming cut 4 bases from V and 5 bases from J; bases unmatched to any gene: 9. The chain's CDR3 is CASSSLGQGRHQPQHF. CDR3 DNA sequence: TGTGCCAGCAGTTCACTCGGACAGGGGCGTCATCAGCCCCAGCATTTT.

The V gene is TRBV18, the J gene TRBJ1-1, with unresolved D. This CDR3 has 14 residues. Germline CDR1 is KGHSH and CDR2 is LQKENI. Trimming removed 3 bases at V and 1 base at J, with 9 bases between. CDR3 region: CASSPDQRNTEAFF. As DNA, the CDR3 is TGTGCCAGCTCACCGGACCAAAGGAACACTGAAGCTTTCTTT.

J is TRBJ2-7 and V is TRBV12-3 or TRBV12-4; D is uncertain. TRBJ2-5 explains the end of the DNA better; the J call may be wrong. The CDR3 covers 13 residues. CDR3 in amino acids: CASSLMGRETQYF. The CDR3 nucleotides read TGTGCCAGCAGTTTAATGGGTCGGGAGACCCAGTACTTC.

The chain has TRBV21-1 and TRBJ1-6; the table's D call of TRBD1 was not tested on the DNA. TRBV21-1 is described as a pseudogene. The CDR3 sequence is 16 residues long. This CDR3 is CASSKVVDRGNSPLHF. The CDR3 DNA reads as TGTGCCAGCAGCAAAGTGGTGGACAGGGGTAATTCACCCCTCCACTTT.

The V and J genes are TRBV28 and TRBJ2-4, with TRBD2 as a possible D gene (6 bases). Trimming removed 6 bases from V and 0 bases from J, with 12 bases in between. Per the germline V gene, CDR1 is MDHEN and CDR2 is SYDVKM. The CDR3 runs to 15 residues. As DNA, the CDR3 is TGTGCCAGCAGCAGGGACTTCCTAGCCAAAAACATTCAGTACTTC. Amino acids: CASSRDFLAKNIQYF.

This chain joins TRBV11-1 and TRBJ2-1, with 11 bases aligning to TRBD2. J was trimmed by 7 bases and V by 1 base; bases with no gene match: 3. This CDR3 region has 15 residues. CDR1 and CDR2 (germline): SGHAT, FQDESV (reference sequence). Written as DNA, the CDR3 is TGTGCCAGCAGCTTAGTCCCTAGCGGGAGGAATGAGCAGTTCTTC. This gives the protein CASSLVPSGRNEQFF.

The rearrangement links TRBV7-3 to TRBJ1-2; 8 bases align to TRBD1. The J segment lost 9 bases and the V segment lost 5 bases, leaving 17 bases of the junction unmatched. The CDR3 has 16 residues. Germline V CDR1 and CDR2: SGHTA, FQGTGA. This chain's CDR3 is CASSPQPTGAARSYTF. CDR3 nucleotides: TGTGCCAGCAGCCCCCAGCCGACAGGGGCCGCCCGGAGCTACACCTTC.

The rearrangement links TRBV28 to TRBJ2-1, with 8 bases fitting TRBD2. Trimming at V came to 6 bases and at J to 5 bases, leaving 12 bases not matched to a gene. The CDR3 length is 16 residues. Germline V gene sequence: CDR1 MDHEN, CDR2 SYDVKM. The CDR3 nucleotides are TGTGCCAGCAGCCCTTCCGGGACTAGGGGGAACAATGAGCAGTTCTTC. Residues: CASSPSGTRGNNEQFF.

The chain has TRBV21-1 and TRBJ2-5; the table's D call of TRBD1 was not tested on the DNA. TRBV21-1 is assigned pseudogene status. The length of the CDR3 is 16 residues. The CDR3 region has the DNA TGTGCCAGCAGCACTGGCGTCAATGACAGTCAAGAGACCCAGTACTTC. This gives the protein CASSTGVNDSQETQYF.